This T cell receptor beta chain was profiled in a study of blood T cell repertoires in COVID-19. Trimming left V 5 bases short and J 2 bases short, with 12 bases between. Looked up from germline, CDR1 is SEHNR and CDR2 is FQNEAQ (reference sequence). This CDR3 region has 14 residues. Method: immunoSEQ multiplex PCR; TCRdb's copy keeps in-frame clones and lacks some. The table lists just over 60,000 clones, roughly 80% of them singletons. The receptor was derived from a man in his 60s with acute or convalescent COVID-19. The sequenced material came from peripheral blood. This chain connects TRBV7-9 to TRBJ1-2; maybe TRBD1 (6 bases). The CDR3 DNA reads TGTGCCAGCAGCCCAGGGGACAAAAACTATGGCTACACCTTC. Translation gives CASSPGDKNYGYTF. Supplemented by reference TRBV7-9 and TRBJ1-2, the full variable domain reads DTGVSQNPRHKITKRGQNVTFRCDPISEHNRLYWYRQTLGQGPEFLTYFQNEAQLEKSRLLSDRFSAERPKGSFSTLEIQRTEQGDSAMYLCASSPGDKNYGYTFGSGTRLTVV.